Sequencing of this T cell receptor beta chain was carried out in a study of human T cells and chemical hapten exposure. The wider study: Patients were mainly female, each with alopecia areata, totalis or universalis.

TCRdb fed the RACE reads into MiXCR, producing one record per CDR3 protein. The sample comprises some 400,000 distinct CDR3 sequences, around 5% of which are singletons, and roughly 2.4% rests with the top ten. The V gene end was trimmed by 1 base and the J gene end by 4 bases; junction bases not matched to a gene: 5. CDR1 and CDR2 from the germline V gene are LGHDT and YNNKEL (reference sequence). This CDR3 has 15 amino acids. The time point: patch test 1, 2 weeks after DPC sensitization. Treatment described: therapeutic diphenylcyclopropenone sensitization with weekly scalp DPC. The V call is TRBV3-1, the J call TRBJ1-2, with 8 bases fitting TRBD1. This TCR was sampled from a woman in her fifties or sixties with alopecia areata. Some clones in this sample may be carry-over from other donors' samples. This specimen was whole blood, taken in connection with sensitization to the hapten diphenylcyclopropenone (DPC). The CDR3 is CASSQADRAGYGYTF. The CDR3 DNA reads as TGTGCCAGCAGCCAAGCGGACAGGGCAGGCTATGGCTACACCTTC.